This TCR beta chain was identified during a study of CD8+ T cells in alopecia areata. Study summary: Each of the treated patients was given oral tofacitinib, 5 to 10 mg twice daily, for moderate-to-severe alopecia areata. Tofacitinib continued for 6 to 18 months and was then withheld for 6 months.

This CDR3 region has 14 residues. The germline CDR1 and CDR2 sequences are SGHNT and YYREEE (reference sequence). With V trimmed by 4 bases and J by 6 bases, 9 bases remained unmatched. Regarding treatment: oral pan-JAK inhibitor, 5-10 mg twice daily. Following RNA extraction, reverse transcription yielded cDNA that acted as the sequencing template. Clones were sequenced by immunoSEQ multiplex PCR, and TCRdb holds only the in-frame ones, with some missing. Among more than 150,000 clones, about 47% were seen once, and the ten largest hold over 9.5%. The TCR comes from a human donor with alopecia areata. The sequenced sample was CD8+ T cells sorted from blood, obtained at roughly week 52, from a patient treated with tofacitinib. The rearrangement joins TRBV5-4 to TRBJ2-7, with 8 bases lining up with TRBD1. The CDR3 DNA reads TGTGCCAGCAGCGAGGACAGGGATTCTAGCGAGCAGTACTTC. Translating it yields CASSEDRDSSEQYF.